The rows below give T cell receptor beta chains drawn from one sample of a study of cytomegalovirus exposure and HLA in healthy donors. Using immunoSEQ multiplex PCR, the repertoire was profiled, and TCRdb retains in-frame clones only, with some absent. The table includes more than 80,000 clones, roughly three quarters detected once. The sequenced sample consisted of PBMCs. These receptors were obtained from a woman in her sixties in good health and CMV-seropositive. Both conserved end residues are part of each CDR3. Only part of the rows carry a size: once, few, many, or a class if the clone is expanded.

v_gene: TRBV6-5; abundance: .; j_gene: TRBJ1-6; len: 15; CDR3aa: CASRSPGTGNSPLHF
v_gene: TRBV19; abundance: few; j_gene: TRBJ1-5; len: 14; CDR3aa: CASSKGQINQPQHF
v_gene: TRBV10-2; abundance: .; j_gene: TRBJ2-1; len: 13; CDR3aa: CASSEGGWGEQFF
v_gene: TRBV10-2; abundance: .; j_gene: TRBJ1-5; len: 15; CDR3aa: CASSESARGNQPQHF
v_gene: TRBV20-1; abundance: .; j_gene: TRBJ2-1; len: 10; CDR3aa: CSAGGAEQFF
v_gene: TRBV19; abundance: .; j_gene: TRBJ2-5; len: 15; CDR3aa: CASSIQAVPQETQYF
v_gene: TRBV7-8; abundance: .; j_gene: TRBJ2-5; len: 13; CDR3aa: CASSLGTKETQYF
v_gene: TRBV2; abundance: .; j_gene: TRBJ1-1; len: 14; CDR3aa: CASSTGQGYTEAFF
v_gene: TRBV4-1; abundance: .; j_gene: TRBJ1-3; len: 16; CDR3aa: CASSQERRGGGNTIYF
v_gene: TRBV2; abundance: .; j_gene: TRBJ2-1; len: 10; CDR3aa: CASRFNEQFF